These T cell receptor beta chains were read from a single sample in a study of cytomegalovirus exposure and HLA in healthy donors. Assay used: immunoSEQ multiplex PCR; TCRdb lists only in-frame clones, some missing. The sample shows 150,000 to 200,000 clones, 81% of them seen only once. The sample comprised PBMCs. The source is a man aged 18 to 29 in good health and CMV-seronegative. CDR3s include the opening cysteine and the closing phenylalanine or tryptophan. The order of the fields is V gene, D gene, clone size, J gene, CDR3 DNA, CDR3 protein. The D gene is left open where the match is weak. Clone size is not always given. Where it is, it says once, few, many or a class for expanded clones.

TRBV10-3	TRBD2	.	TRBJ2-2	TGTGCCATCAGTGAGACCGGGACTAGTACCGGGGAGCTGTTTTTT	CAISETGTSTGELFF
TRBV2	TRBD2	few	TRBJ2-7	TGTGCCAGCAGGGTCGGGACTAGCGTTGCCGAGCAGTACTTC	CASRVGTSVAEQYF
TRBV7-9	TRBD2	.	TRBJ2-7	TGTGCCAGCAGCTATAGCGGGAGAGACTACGAGCAGTACTTC	CASSYSGRDYEQYF
TRBV7-2	TRBD2	few	TRBJ2-1	TGTGCCAGCAGCACCCGGGGACTAGCGGGGTTGGATGAGCAGTTCTTC	CASSTRGLAGLDEQFF
TRBV4-3	TRBD1	.	TRBJ1-1	TGCGCCAGCAGCCCACAGGGGAGTAACACTGAAGCTTTCTTT	CASSPQGSNTEAFF
TRBV19	TRBD2	.	TRBJ2-1	TGTGCCAGTACCAACTTAGGGACTAGCGGGTACAATGAGCAGTTCTTC	CASTNLGTSGYNEQFF
TRBV13	TRBD2	.	TRBJ2-1	TGTGCCAGCAGCCTTACTCCGGGAGGCGTATATGAGCAGTTCTTC	CASSLTPGGVYEQFF
TRBV7-9	TRBD1	.	TRBJ2-7	TGTGCCAGCAGCCACACAGGGGCTCTCTCCTACGAGCAGTACTTC	CASSHTGALSYEQYF
TRBV14	.	.	TRBJ1-4	TGTGCCAGCAGCCAAGAGGGTCAGGGTATTGAAAAACTGTTTTTT	CASSQEGQGIEKLFF
TRBV28	TRBD1	.	TRBJ2-1	TGTGCCAGCAGTCCCCATGTCCCGGGACAGGGGGAATCGTCCTACAATGAGCAGTTCTTC	CASSPHVPGQGESSYNEQFF
TRBV15	.	.	TRBJ2-3	TGTGCCACCAGCAGAGACCGAGATACGCAGTATTTT	CATSRDRDTQYF
TRBV30	.	.	TRBJ1-5	TGTGCCTGCCGGGACAATAGCAATCAGCCCCAGCATTTT	CACRDNSNQPQHF
TRBV28	.	.	TRBJ2-1	TGTGCCAGCAGTTTCGATCTTGCAGGGGGAGGCTCCTACAATGAGCAGTTCTTC	CASSFDLAGGGSYNEQFF
TRBV20-1	.	.	TRBJ2-7	TGCAGTGCTAGGGCAGGGGTTGAGCAGTACTTC	CSARAGVEQYF
TRBV6-1	TRBD1	.	TRBJ1-1	TGTGCCAGCAGTTTCCAACAGGGGGCAACTACTGAAGCTTTCTTT	CASSFQQGATTEAFF
TRBV7-9	TRBD2	.	TRBJ2-7	TGTTCCAGCAGCTTCGCCGGGACTAGCGGTTCCTACGAGCAGTACTTC	CSSSFAGTSGSYEQYF
TRBV5-4	TRBD2	.	TRBJ2-4	TGTGCCAGCAGCAACGGGGGGAGAGAGAACATTCAGTACTTC	CASSNGGRENIQYF
TRBV28	.	.	TRBJ2-5	TGTGCCAGCAGCCTACCTCCGGGAGCCGGGACCCAGTACTTC	CASSLPPGAGTQYF
TRBV9	.	.	TRBJ2-1	TGTGCCAGCAGCCCCCCGGGACTCAGCTACAATGAGCAGTTCTTC	CASSPPGLSYNEQFF
TRBV18	.	.	TRBJ2-5	TGTGCCAGCTCACCAGGGGGGATTCAAGAGACCCAGTACTTC	CASSPGGIQETQYF
TRBV29-1	.	.	TRBJ2-3	TGCAGCGTTGAGGAGGGTATCACGCAGTATTTT	CSVEEGITQYF
TRBV2	TRBD2	.	TRBJ2-5	TGTGCCAGCACTGGACTAGCGGCTCAAGAGACCCAGTACTTC	CASTGLAAQETQYF
TRBV6-1	TRBD1	.	TRBJ2-1	TGTGCCAGCAGGGAACAGGGGTGGCCCTACAATGAGCAGTTCTTC	CASREQGWPYNEQFF
TRBV10-3	.	.	TRBJ2-7	TGTGCCATCAGTGAGTCCGCAGGGGTCTACGAGCAGTACTTC	CAISESAGVYEQYF
TRBV4-3	TRBD1	.	TRBJ1-3	TGCGCCAGCAGCGGGACAGTGACTGGAAACACCATATATTTT	CASSGTVTGNTIYF
TRBV15	.	.	TRBJ2-4	TGTGCCACCAGCAGACAAGCCAAAAACATTCAGTACTTC	CATSRQAKNIQYF
TRBV30	TRBD2	.	TRBJ2-1	TGTGCCTGGAGTGTTCAAAGGTCGGGGCGGGAGGGACTCAATGAGCAGTTCTTC	CAWSVQRSGREGLNEQFF
TRBV18	TRBD1	.	TRBJ1-1	TGTGCCAGTTCGGACCCGGGACAGGGGGCTTACACTGAAGCTTTCTTT	CASSDPGQGAYTEAFF
TRBV28	TRBD1	.	TRBJ2-5	TGTGCCAGCAGTCCAGACAGGGCCGAAGGGACCCAGTACTTC	CASSPDRAEGTQYF
TRBV4-3	.	.	TRBJ1-1	TGCGCCAGCAGCCAAGATGGGGGACAAGGAGCTTTCTTT	CASSQDGGQGAFF
TRBV10-3	.	.	TRBJ2-7	TGTGCCATCAGGGGAACCAACAGGGACCCAGACGAGCAGTACTTC	CAIRGTNRDPDEQYF
TRBV6-6	TRBD1	.	TRBJ2-2	TGTGCCAGCAGCCGAAGACAGGGGGCCGACACCGGGGAGCTGTTTTTT	CASSRRQGADTGELFF
TRBV7-2	.	.	TRBJ2-1	TGTGCCAGCAGCCCGCGAAGTACCAATGAGCAGTTCTTC	CASSPRSTNEQFF
TRBV5-8	TRBD2	.	TRBJ2-7	TGTGCCAGCAGCCTCATCGCCCCGGCGACGGGAGGACGCGACGAGCAGTACTTC	CASSLIAPATGGRDEQYF
TRBV27	TRBD2	.	TRBJ2-3	TGTGCCAGCAGTTTATCTTCACTAGCGGGCCTCACAGATACGCAGTATTTT	CASSLSSLAGLTDTQYF
TRBV30	.	.	TRBJ2-7	TGTGCCTGGAGTTCCGACAGATACGAGCAGTACTTC	CAWSSDRYEQYF
TRBV7-8	.	.	TRBJ1-5	TGTGCCAGCAGCCCAAAGGGGGGGTCGATAAGCAATCAGCCCCAGCATTTT	CASSPKGGSISNQPQHF
TRBV6-4	TRBD2	.	TRBJ2-3	TGTGCCAGCAGTGACGGACTAGCGGGAGGGCCAGATACGCAGTATTTT	CASSDGLAGGPDTQYF